This is a list of T cell receptor beta chains from one sample in a study of shared clonotypes between healthy human individuals. The method was immunoSEQ multiplex PCR; TCRdb's version includes in-frame clones alone and lacks a portion of them. Here the sample spans roughly 500,000 clones, 60% to 85% being singletons. The sequenced material came from PBMCs. The receptors were sampled from a woman between 40 and 50 years old in good health. Some clones in this sample may be carry-over from other donors' samples. The CDR3 runs from the conserved cysteine through the conserved F or W. Each record gives: D gene, V gene, J gene, clone size, CDR3 DNA, CDR3 protein. A D gene is named only where the DNA matches it firmly. Size is omitted from some rows. Given values are once, few, many or a class for expanded clones.

d_gene: NA; v_gene: TRBV10-1; j_gene: TRBJ2-7; abundance: NA; CDR3nt: TGCGCCAGCAGAATCCGGGACACTGGCAACTCCTACGAGCAGTACTTC; CDR3aa: CASRIRDTGNSYEQYF
d_gene: NA; v_gene: TRBV7-2; j_gene: TRBJ1-2; abundance: NA; CDR3nt: TGTGCCAGCAGCTTAGAATCCAGTCTCTACGGCTACACCTTC; CDR3aa: CASSLESSLYGYTF
d_gene: NA; v_gene: TRBV4-1; j_gene: TRBJ2-3; abundance: NA; CDR3nt: TGCGCCAGCAGCCAAGCGAATAGCGGAACAGATACGCAGTATTTT; CDR3aa: CASSQANSGTDTQYF
d_gene: NA; v_gene: TRBV28; j_gene: TRBJ1-1; abundance: NA; CDR3nt: TGTGCCAGCAGTTCCCCCACTGAAGCTTTCTTT; CDR3aa: CASSSPTEAFF
d_gene: NA; v_gene: TRBV18; j_gene: TRBJ2-3; abundance: NA; CDR3nt: TGTGCCAGCTCACCACAAGCGCCCACAGATACGCAGTATTTT; CDR3aa: CASSPQAPTDTQYF
d_gene: NA; v_gene: TRBV28; j_gene: TRBJ2-3; abundance: NA; CDR3nt: TGTGCCAGCAGTTGGGCCCCGACCACAGATACGCAGTATTTT; CDR3aa: CASSWAPTTDTQYF
d_gene: TRBD1; v_gene: TRBV7-2; j_gene: TRBJ2-5; abundance: NA; CDR3nt: TGTGCCAGCAGCTGGGGGACAGTGGTTAAAGAGACCCAGTACTTC; CDR3aa: CASSWGTVVKETQYF
d_gene: NA; v_gene: TRBV7-8; j_gene: TRBJ1-5; abundance: NA; CDR3nt: TGTGCCAGCAGCTTAGTGGCGGCGAGCAATCAGCCCCAGCATTTT; CDR3aa: CASSLVAASNQPQHF
d_gene: TRBD2; v_gene: TRBV10-2; j_gene: TRBJ2-7; abundance: NA; CDR3nt: TGCGCCAGCATCCCGGGACTAACGTCCTACGAGCAGTACTTC; CDR3aa: CASIPGLTSYEQYF
d_gene: NA; v_gene: TRBV5-1; j_gene: TRBJ2-2; abundance: once; CDR3nt: TGCGCCAGCAGTCCTGAATATGGCTCCCTAGCCGGGGAGCTGTTTTTT; CDR3aa: CASSPEYGSLAGELFF
d_gene: NA; v_gene: TRBV30; j_gene: TRBJ2-1; abundance: NA; CDR3nt: TGTGCCTGGAGTGTAATCTTGGGACTGAGTAATGAGCAGTTCTTC; CDR3aa: CAWSVILGLSNEQFF
d_gene: NA; v_gene: TRBV27; j_gene: TRBJ2-7; abundance: NA; CDR3nt: TGTGCCAGCCGGAGGGCCTCCTACGAGCAGTACTTC; CDR3aa: CASRRASYEQYF
d_gene: NA; v_gene: TRBV12-1; j_gene: TRBJ2-7; abundance: NA; CDR3nt: TGTGCCAGCAGCTTTGGTACGGGACTAGCGGGAGTTTTAGGAACTGGCGAGCAGTACTTC; CDR3aa: CASSFGTGLAGVLGTGEQYF
d_gene: NA; v_gene: TRBV7-9; j_gene: TRBJ2-2; abundance: few; CDR3nt: TGTGCCAGCAGAGACAGGAACACCGGGGAGCTGTTTTTT; CDR3aa: CASRDRNTGELFF
d_gene: TRBD2; v_gene: TRBV5-1; j_gene: TRBJ2-2; abundance: NA; CDR3nt: TGCGCCAGCAGCTTGAGGGCTAGCGGTTACACCGGGGAGCTGTTTTTT; CDR3aa: CASSLRASGYTGELFF
d_gene: TRBD1; v_gene: TRBV18; j_gene: TRBJ1-1; abundance: once; CDR3nt: TGTGCCAGCTCCCCACTACAGGGGTCAGACACTGAAGCTTTCTTT; CDR3aa: CASSPLQGSDTEAFF
d_gene: NA; v_gene: TRBV2; j_gene: TRBJ2-3; abundance: NA; CDR3nt: TGTGCCAGCAGTGAAATCCCTAGCACAGATACGCAGTATTTT; CDR3aa: CASSEIPSTDTQYF
d_gene: NA; v_gene: TRBV4-1; j_gene: TRBJ2-6; abundance: NA; CDR3nt: TGCGCCAGCAGTCCCAATGGGGCCCCTGGGGCCAACGTCCTGACTTTC; CDR3aa: CASSPNGAPGANVLTF
d_gene: TRBD2; v_gene: TRBV19; j_gene: TRBJ2-7; abundance: NA; CDR3nt: TGTGCCAGTAGCCTACTAGCGGGGGACTCCTACGAGCAGTACTTC; CDR3aa: CASSLLAGDSYEQYF
d_gene: TRBD2; v_gene: TRBV15; j_gene: TRBJ2-1; abundance: few; CDR3nt: TGTGCCACCAGCGAACGGACTAGCGGGATAAATGAGCAGTTCTTC; CDR3aa: CATSERTSGINEQFF
d_gene: TRBD1; v_gene: TRBV19; j_gene: TRBJ1-5; abundance: NA; CDR3nt: TGTGCCAGTACCTCTCGGGCTGACAGGGGAGAACAGCCCCAGCATTTT; CDR3aa: CASTSRADRGEQPQHF
d_gene: NA; v_gene: TRBV4-3; j_gene: TRBJ2-3; abundance: few; CDR3nt: TGCGCCAGCAGCCAAGATGAGAGGCTAGCGATGGATACGCAGTATTTT; CDR3aa: CASSQDERLAMDTQYF
d_gene: NA; v_gene: TRBV9; j_gene: TRBJ2-4; abundance: NA; CDR3nt: TGTGCCAGCAGCGTTCACGGGAGTCCCAAAAACATTCAGTACTTC; CDR3aa: CASSVHGSPKNIQYF
d_gene: NA; v_gene: TRBV30; j_gene: TRBJ2-1; abundance: NA; CDR3nt: TGTGCCATAGAGGGGGTAGGCTACAATGAGCAGTTCTTC; CDR3aa: CAIEGVGYNEQFF
d_gene: TRBD1; v_gene: TRBV28; j_gene: TRBJ1-3; abundance: NA; CDR3nt: TGTGCCAGCAGTCGGGACAGTACCTCTGGAAACACCATATATTTT; CDR3aa: CASSRDSTSGNTIYF
d_gene: NA; v_gene: TRBV28; j_gene: TRBJ2-3; abundance: NA; CDR3nt: TGTGCCAGCAGTTCTACCTTGGGGTTAACAGATACGCAGTATTTT; CDR3aa: CASSSTLGLTDTQYF
d_gene: NA; v_gene: TRBV19; j_gene: TRBJ2-7; abundance: NA; CDR3nt: TGTGCCAGTAGTCCCGCCCATAAGAGCTCCTACGAGCAGTACTTC; CDR3aa: CASSPAHKSSYEQYF
d_gene: NA; v_gene: TRBV27; j_gene: TRBJ2-1; abundance: NA; CDR3nt: TGTGCCAGCAGGTCGCAGGGACCCTACAATGAGCAGTTCTTC; CDR3aa: CASRSQGPYNEQFF
d_gene: TRBD1; v_gene: TRBV16; j_gene: TRBJ1-1; abundance: NA; CDR3nt: TGTGCCAGCAGCCAATGGGGGACAGGGGACACTGAAGCTTTCTTT; CDR3aa: CASSQWGTGDTEAFF
d_gene: TRBD2; v_gene: TRBV5-6; j_gene: TRBJ2-4; abundance: once; CDR3nt: TGTGCCAGCAGCTCCCTAGCGGGAGCCAAAAACATTCAGTACTTC; CDR3aa: CASSSLAGAKNIQYF
d_gene: TRBD2; v_gene: TRBV29-1; j_gene: TRBJ2-5; abundance: NA; CDR3nt: TGCAGCGTCCCAAAGGGGCTAGCGGAGACTACCCTCCAAGAGACCCAGTACTTC; CDR3aa: CSVPKGLAETTLQETQYF
d_gene: NA; v_gene: TRBV7-3; j_gene: TRBJ2-2; abundance: NA; CDR3nt: TGTGCCAGCAGCTTACTAGGAGGGGTCACCGGGGAGCTGTTTTTT; CDR3aa: CASSLLGGVTGELFF
d_gene: NA; v_gene: TRBV27; j_gene: TRBJ1-6; abundance: NA; CDR3nt: TGTGCCAGCAGTTTGGGCCGGTATTCACCCCTCCACTTT; CDR3aa: CASSLGRYSPLHF
d_gene: NA; v_gene: TRBV18; j_gene: TRBJ2-5; abundance: NA; CDR3nt: TGTGCCAGCTCACCACCTGCGGCCCAAGAGACCCAGTACTTC; CDR3aa: CASSPPAAQETQYF
d_gene: NA; v_gene: TRBV15; j_gene: TRBJ2-7; abundance: NA; CDR3nt: TGTGCCACCAGCAGAGACCGCGCAACTACTAGTTACGAGCAGTACTTC; CDR3aa: CATSRDRATTSYEQYF
d_gene: TRBD2; v_gene: TRBV7-8; j_gene: TRBJ2-5; abundance: NA; CDR3nt: TGTGCCAGCAGCTTGACTGCGGGAGGGGTCCAGGAGACCCAGTACTTC; CDR3aa: CASSLTAGGVQETQYF
d_gene: NA; v_gene: TRBV7-6; j_gene: TRBJ2-7; abundance: many; CDR3nt: TGTGCCAGCAGCTTGCCCCAAGGGGAGCAGTACTTC; CDR3aa: CASSLPQGEQYF
d_gene: TRBD2; v_gene: TRBV7-8; j_gene: TRBJ2-1; abundance: NA; CDR3nt: TGTGCCAGCAGCCTATCAGGACTAGCCCGCTCCGGTGAGCAGTTCTTC; CDR3aa: CASSLSGLARSGEQFF
d_gene: NA; v_gene: TRBV19; j_gene: TRBJ2-3; abundance: NA; CDR3nt: TGTGCCAGTAGTATTGCGACAGAGGATACGCAGTATTTT; CDR3aa: CASSIATEDTQYF
d_gene: NA; v_gene: TRBV4-2; j_gene: TRBJ2-1; abundance: NA; CDR3nt: TGTGCCAGCAGCCAAGCTGGAATCTCAAATGAGCAGTTCTTC; CDR3aa: CASSQAGISNEQFF
d_gene: NA; v_gene: TRBV7-2; j_gene: TRBJ1-5; abundance: NA; CDR3nt: TGTGCCAGCAGCTCCCGACAGAACAATCAGCCCCAGCATTTT; CDR3aa: CASSSRQNNQPQHF
d_gene: TRBD2; v_gene: TRBV5-1; j_gene: TRBJ2-1; abundance: NA; CDR3nt: TGCGCCAGCAGCAGGGGACTAGCGGGAGGGAACAACAATGAGCAGTTCTTC; CDR3aa: CASSRGLAGGNNNEQFF
d_gene: NA; v_gene: TRBV11-2; j_gene: TRBJ1-4; abundance: NA; CDR3nt: TGTGCCAGCAGGCCCCTTGCAACTAATGAAAAACTGTTTTTT; CDR3aa: CASRPLATNEKLFF
d_gene: NA; v_gene: TRBV6-5; j_gene: TRBJ1-2; abundance: few; CDR3nt: TGTGCCAGCAGGTACGACACTGAAGACGGCTACACCTTC; CDR3aa: CASRYDTEDGYTF
d_gene: TRBD2; v_gene: TRBV28; j_gene: TRBJ2-2; abundance: few; CDR3nt: TGTGCCAGCAGTCTAGCGGGAGGTTTGGACACCGGGGAGCTGTTTTTT; CDR3aa: CASSLAGGLDTGELFF
d_gene: NA; v_gene: TRBV14; j_gene: TRBJ2-7; abundance: NA; CDR3nt: TGTGCCAGCAGCCAAGAGGTAGGGACCTACGAGCAGTACTTC; CDR3aa: CASSQEVGTYEQYF
d_gene: TRBD2; v_gene: TRBV4-2; j_gene: TRBJ2-1; abundance: NA; CDR3nt: TGTGCCAGCAGCCAAGATCTGGTTTTTAGCGGGAGGGCCGGGGGTGAGCAGTTCTTC; CDR3aa: CASSQDLVFSGRAGGEQFF
d_gene: TRBD1; v_gene: TRBV28; j_gene: TRBJ1-2; abundance: NA; CDR3nt: TGTGCCAGCAGTCCTGGACAGGGGACCTATGGCTACACCTTC; CDR3aa: CASSPGQGTYGYTF
d_gene: NA; v_gene: TRBV18; j_gene: TRBJ2-6; abundance: few; CDR3nt: TGTGCCAGCTCACCACGGGGACACATCTCTGGGGCCAACGTCCTGACTTTC; CDR3aa: CASSPRGHISGANVLTF
d_gene: TRBD2; v_gene: TRBV6-1; j_gene: TRBJ2-7; abundance: few; CDR3nt: TGTGCCAGCAAGGTCGGCGGCGGGAGCTACGAGCAGTACTTC; CDR3aa: CASKVGGGSYEQYF
d_gene: NA; v_gene: TRBV10-2; j_gene: TRBJ2-1; abundance: NA; CDR3nt: TGCGCCAGCAGTTTACAGGGAAACAATGAGCAGTTCTTC; CDR3aa: CASSLQGNNEQFF
d_gene: NA; v_gene: TRBV28; j_gene: TRBJ2-1; abundance: NA; CDR3nt: TGTGCCAGCCTCCAGAGCTCCTACAATGAGCAGTTCTTC; CDR3aa: CASLQSSYNEQFF
d_gene: NA; v_gene: TRBV28; j_gene: TRBJ2-7; abundance: NA; CDR3nt: TGTGCCAGCAGTTTAGTACAGCGAATTTACGAGCAGTACTTC; CDR3aa: CASSLVQRIYEQYF
d_gene: TRBD2; v_gene: TRBV7-9; j_gene: TRBJ2-3; abundance: NA; CDR3nt: TGTGCCAGCAGTTACCAAGGGGCTAGCGGGAGAGCAGATACGCAGTATTTT; CDR3aa: CASSYQGASGRADTQYF
d_gene: NA; v_gene: TRBV6-4; j_gene: TRBJ2-1; abundance: many; CDR3nt: TGTGCCAGCAGTGACTCGGAGGACGGCCCAGCCAATGAGCAGTTCTTC; CDR3aa: CASSDSEDGPANEQFF
d_gene: TRBD1; v_gene: TRBV5-1; j_gene: TRBJ2-7; abundance: few; CDR3nt: TGCGCCAGCAGCTTGGGGACAGGGGGAAACGAGCAGTACTTC; CDR3aa: CASSLGTGGNEQYF
d_gene: NA; v_gene: TRBV7-2; j_gene: TRBJ2-1; abundance: NA; CDR3nt: TGTGCCAGCAGCTTCGGACCAGTTGCGCAATTCTCCTACAATGAGCAGTTCTTC; CDR3aa: CASSFGPVAQFSYNEQFF
d_gene: NA; v_gene: TRBV28; j_gene: TRBJ2-7; abundance: NA; CDR3nt: TGTGCCAGCAGTCCCACGGGTCGGAAGCAGTACTTC; CDR3aa: CASSPTGRKQYF
d_gene: TRBD1; v_gene: TRBV27; j_gene: TRBJ2-7; abundance: NA; CDR3nt: TGCGCCAGCAGTTCAAAACCTGGACAGGGTATAGGGCAGTACTTC; CDR3aa: CASSSKPGQGIGQYF
d_gene: TRBD1; v_gene: TRBV5-1; j_gene: TRBJ2-7; abundance: NA; CDR3nt: TGCGCCAGCAGCCGTGGACAGGGGGCTGGCGAGCAGTACTTC; CDR3aa: CASSRGQGAGEQYF